These 18 T cell receptor beta chains were sequenced from one sample in a study of cytotoxic CD8 clonotypes in ibrutinib-treated CLL. Sequencing was performed with immunoSEQ multiplex PCR; in TCRdb, only in-frame clones are kept and a portion is missing. The sample carries 25,000 to 30,000 clones, almost 85% recorded once. Sequenced here: PBMCs, sampled after 24 months of ibrutinib treatment. These receptors were collected from a human donor with chronic lymphocytic leukemia.

The chain links TRBV7-8 to TRBJ1-5; 7 bases line up with TRBD1. Unmatched junction bases numbered 6, after V lost 2 bases and J lost 5 bases. Germline CDR1 reads SGHVS; CDR2 reads FQNEAQ. The CDR3 extends over 15 amino acids. The CDR3 sequence: CASSLRQGVYQPQHF. CDR3 DNA: TGTGCCAGCAGCTTACGCCAGGGGGTGTATCAGCCCCAGCATTTT.

This clone was seen just once. The genes are TRBV11-2 and TRBJ2-4, with 8 positions matching TRBD1. The length of the CDR3 is 17 residues. The germline gives CDR1 SGHAT, CDR2 FQNNGV. Trimming took 0 bases from V and 1 from J; bases not matched to a gene: 5. This CDR3 is CASSLDRGLGAKNIQYF. In DNA, the CDR3 is TGTGCCAGCAGCTTAGACAGGGGGCTCGGGGCCAAAAACATTCAGTACTTC.

The chain carries TRBV6-5 and TRBJ1-6; D possibly corresponds to TRBD1 (6 bases). The germline CDR1 and CDR2 sequences are MNHEY and SVGAGI. V dropped 8 bases and J dropped 4 bases, with 12 bases sitting between them. The CDR3 consists of 14 residues. The CDR3: CASSGGGYNSPLHF. The CDR3 coding sequence is TGTGCCAGCTCCGGGGGCGGGTATAATTCACCCCTCCACTTT.

The CDR3 region is CASRQDRATDTQYF. The CDR3 DNA sequence: TGCGCCAGCAGGCAGGACAGAGCCACAGATACGCAGTATTTT. This rearrangement joins TRBV5-1 to TRBJ2-3; a weak D match, TRBD1 (6 bases). V lost 5 bases and J lost 2, with 12 bases in between. This CDR3 is built from 14 residues. CDR1 SGHRS and CDR2 YFSETQ come from the germline V gene. The variable domain in full, with the rest retrieved from reference TRBV5-1 and TRBJ2-3, is KAGVTQTPRYLIKTRGQQVTLSCSPISGHRSVSWYQQTPGQGLQFLFEYFSETQRNKGNFPGRFSGRQFSNSRSEMNVSTLELGDSALYLCASRQDRATDTQYFGPGTRLTVL.

J is TRBJ2-5 and V is TRBV30; TRBD2 is a possible D gene (6 bases). Trimming took 2 bases from V and 0 from J, leaving 16 bases between them. Germline values: CDR1 GTSNPN, CDR2 SVGIG (reference sequence). The CDR3 runs to 16 residues. For the CDR3, the DNA is TGTGCCTGGAGTTCCGGGGCGGCGGGGTACCAAGAGACCCAGTACTTC. Protein: CAWSSGAAGYQETQYF.

The V and J genes are TRBV9 and TRBJ2-3; possible D gene TRBD1, 5 bases. Trimming shortened V by 0 bases and J by 3 bases, and 11 bases separated the two germline ends. CDR3 length: 15 residues. Germline values: CDR1 SGDLS, CDR2 YYNGEE. The DNA of the CDR3 is TGTGCCAGCAGCGTAGCAGGGTTGGGGACAGATACGCAGTATTTT. Amino acids: CASSVAGLGTDTQYF.

Only a few counts were recorded for this clone. The rearrangement uses TRBV19 and TRBJ1-6; a weak D match, TRBD1 (6 bases). CDR1 and CDR2 (germline): LNHDA, SQIVND (reference sequence). Trimming pared 1 base from V and 13 bases from J, leaving 20 bases between. CDR3 size: 16 residues. The CDR3 loop reads CASSIGVPGHGMPLHF. DNA of the CDR3: TGTGCCAGTAGTATAGGAGTCCCGGGACATGGAATGCCCCTCCACTTT.

The rearrangement links TRBV6-5 to TRBJ1-5; unclear D gene. Germline CDR1 is MNHEY and CDR2 is SVGAGI. The V end was cut by 5 bases, the J end by 6 bases, with 14 bases between. CDR3 length equals 14 residues. CDR3 protein: CASSPRPISQPQHF. DNA for the CDR3: TGTGCCAGCAGTCCCCGGCCGATAAGTCAGCCCCAGCATTTT.

This clone was seen more than once but under ten times. V is TRBV5-4 and J is TRBJ2-7; D possibly corresponds to TRBD1 (7 bases). Germline lookup yields CDR1 SGHNT and CDR2 YYREEE (reference sequence). The germline V and J ends were trimmed by 1 base and 4 bases, with 12 bases remaining between them. This CDR3 has 14 residues. The CDR3 DNA reads TGTGCCAGCAGCTTGCCAGGGGGGTATTACGAGCAGTACTTC. It codes for CASSLPGGYYEQYF. Together with reference TRBV5-4 and TRBJ2-7, the CDR3 gives the full variable domain: ETGVTQSPTHLIKTRGQQVTLRCSSQSGHNTVSWYQQALGQGPQFIFQYYREEENGRGNFPPRFSGLQFPNYSSELNVNALELDDSALYLCASSLPGGYYEQYFGPGTRLTVT.

The chain uses TRBV10-3 and TRBJ1-2; no definite D call. The CDR3 has 12 amino acids. Germline V gene data show CDR1 as ENHRY and CDR2 as SYGVKD. The V end was cut by 4 bases, the J end by 8 bases, with 11 bases between. In DNA, the CDR3 is TGTGCCATCAGTGGAGCCCTGGCAGGCTACACCTTC. Its translation: CAISGALAGYTF.

In DNA form, the CDR3 reads TGTGCCAGCTCACTAGGGACGCAACCTGAGCCCCAGCATTTT. This translates into CASSLGTQPEPQHF. The J gene is TRBJ1-5, the V gene TRBV18, with D maybe TRBD1 (5 bases). The CDR3 spans 14 residues. Germline V lookup: CDR1 KGHSH, CDR2 LQKENI. Trimming shortened V by 4 bases and J by 8 bases, and 15 bases separated the two germline ends.

The V call is TRBV13, the J call TRBJ2-5, with 10 bases fitting TRBD2. The CDR3 spans 16 residues. The junction had 3 bases not matched to a gene; V was cut back by 0 bases and J by 2 bases. Per germline, CDR1 PRHDT and CDR2 FYEKMQ (reference sequence). The CDR3 bases are TGTGCCAGCAGCTTAGGACTAGCGGGGAATCAAGAGACCCAGTACTTC. It specifies CASSLGLAGNQETQYF.

The rearrangement uses TRBV7-3 and TRBJ2-7; tentatively, D is TRBD2 (5 bases). This CDR3 has 13 amino acids. Trimming took off 6 bases at V and 7 bases at J, with 16 bases between the two ends. CDR1 is SGHTA and CDR2 is FQGTGA in the germline V gene. DNA of the CDR3: TGTGCCAGCAGGGCAGGCCCTTCGGGGGAGCAGTACTTC. The encoded protein is CASRAGPSGEQYF. Based on the CDR3 plus reference TRBV7-3 and TRBJ2-7, the full variable domain is GAGVSQTPSNKVTEKGKYVELRCDPISGHTALYWYRQSLGQGPEFLIYFQGTGAADDSGLPNDRFFAVRPEGSVSTLKIQRTERGDSAVYLCASRAGPSGEQYFGPGTRLTVT.

The chain recombines TRBV27 with TRBJ1-2, with 8 bases that match TRBD1. This CDR3 spans 16 amino acids. The germline gives CDR1 MNHEY, CDR2 SMNVEV (reference sequence). J was trimmed by 7 bases and V by 5 bases; bases with no gene match: 15. The CDR3 reads CASSLTKTGEVFGYTF. CDR3 sequence (DNA): TGTGCCAGCAGTCTCACAAAGACAGGGGAGGTTTTTGGCTACACCTTC.

The chain employs TRBV11-2 and TRBJ2-5; D gene uncertain. The V end lost 1 base, the J end lost 4 bases, and 1 base lay between the germline ends. Germline lookup yields CDR1 SGHAT and CDR2 FQNNGV. The CDR3 is 11 amino acids. The CDR3 region has the DNA TGTGCCAGCAGCTTAGCAGAGACCCAGTACTTC. It translates to CASSLAETQYF.

This clone came up once. V usage is TRBV10-2 and J usage is TRBJ1-4, with 8 bases fitting TRBD1. The CDR3 sequence is 15 residues long. Per the germline V gene, CDR1 is WSHSY and CDR2 is SAAADI. The J segment lost 2 bases and the V segment lost 3 bases, leaving 2 bases of the junction unmatched. CDR3 sequence: CASSEGTGTNEKLFF. The CDR3 nucleotides are TGCGCCAGCAGTGAAGGGACAGGTACTAATGAAAAACTGTTTTTT.

The chain carries TRBV2 and TRBJ1-5; 7 nucleotides align to TRBD1. J lost 4 bases, V lost 8 bases, and 2 bases had no gene match. The CDR3 extends over 12 amino acids. CDR1 is SNHLY, CDR2 FYNNEI, per germline. CDR3 region: CASLTGNQPQHF. In DNA, the CDR3 is TGTGCCAGCCTGACAGGGAATCAGCCCCAGCATTTT.

The chain is built from TRBV7-6 and TRBJ1-2; D not certain. V was shortened by 3 bases and J by 4 bases, with 9 bases between the two germline ends. This CDR3 is built from 13 residues. Looked up from germline, CDR1 is SGHVS and CDR2 is FNYEAQ. The CDR3 here is CASSFAGGYGYTF. The CDR3 DNA sequence: TGTGCCAGCAGCTTTGCCGGTGGCTATGGCTACACCTTC. The full variable domain, its missing parts supplied by reference TRBV7-6 and TRBJ1-2, is GAGVSQSPRYKVTKRGQDVALRCDPISGHVSLYWYRQALGQGPEFLTYFNYEAQQDKSGLPNDRFSAERPEGSISTLTIQRTEQRDSAMYRCASSFAGGYGYTFGSGTRLTVV.